This record concerns one TCR beta chain sequence. The antigen is unknown. The data originate from a study of vaccination effects on CD4 cells after COVID-19. Germline V gives CDR1 LGHDT, CDR2 YNNKEL (reference sequence). This CDR3 spans 13 amino acids. Trimming left V 3 bases short and J 7 bases short, with 12 bases between. CD4+ T cells specific for antigen were expanded with viral peptide pools by the ViraFEST assay before sequencing. It was after approximately 10 days of culture that CD4+ T cells were isolated. This individual tested PCR-positive for SARS-CoV-2 infection between March and December 2020. The participants, recipients of two vaccine doses, got either BNT162b2 or mRNA-1273. Generated by immunoSEQ multiplex PCR, the TCRdb table keeps only in-frame clones and is missing some. This sample carries almost 15,000 clones, 65% to 80% of them seen once, and the ten largest clones take about 22%.

The specimen comprised CD4+ T cells from PBMCs cultured with HCoV-NL63 spike peptides, sampled after COVID-19 vaccination. The sequence came from a human donor who had a prior SARS-CoV-2 infection. The chain recombines TRBV3-1 (or the pseudogene TRBV3-2) with TRBJ1-2; D not resolved. CDR3 loop: CASSQGWRSGYTF. CDR3 bases: TGTGCCAGCAGCCAGGGATGGCGGTCTGGCTACACCTTC.